Below, 29 T cell receptor beta chains from the same sample are listed, as sequenced in a study of cytomegalovirus exposure and HLA in healthy donors. 60 Vbeta and 13 Jbeta primers were used in PCR. Libraries were prepared by immunoSEQ multiplex PCR; TCRdb keeps only in-frame clonotypes and omits some of them. Here the sample spans about 180,000 clones, 72% being singletons. Sequenced: PBMCs. All receptors come from a human donor in good health.

DNA of the CDR3: TGTGCCAGCAGTTATGGCAGGGCCTATGGCTACACCTTC. This codes for CASSYGRAYGYTF. The chain employs TRBV6-6 and TRBJ1-2; maybe TRBD1 (5 bases). In germline, CDR1 is MNHNY, CDR2 SVGAGI (reference sequence). CDR3 length: 13 residues. Trimming shortened V by 3 bases and J by 4 bases, and 9 bases separated the two germline ends.

The chain is built from TRBV2 and TRBJ2-3, with D tentatively TRBD1 (7 bases). Trimming pared 4 bases from V and 4 bases from J, leaving 12 bases between. CDR1 SNHLY and CDR2 FYNNEI come from the germline V gene. The CDR3 covers 14 residues. The CDR3: CASSAEGAADTQYF. Here the CDR3 DNA reads TGTGCCAGCAGTGCGGAGGGGGCTGCAGATACGCAGTATTTT. Complete variable domain (other parts from reference TRBV2 and TRBJ2-3): EPEVTQTPSHQVTQMGQEVILRCVPISNHLYFYWYRQILGQKVEFLVSFYNNEISEKSEIFDDQFSVERPDGSNFTLKIRSTKLEDSAMYFCASSAEGAADTQYFGPGTRLTVL.

In nucleotides, the CDR3 is TGCGCCAGCAGCCAAGATATAGGGGGAGATGGCTACACCTTC. Residues: CASSQDIGGDGYTF. The genes are TRBV4-3 and TRBJ1-2; possible D gene TRBD1, 6 bases. This CDR3 contains 14 residues. Germline lookup yields CDR1 LGHNA and CDR2 YSLEER. With 0 bases removed from V and 6 bases from J, the gap between germline ends came to 11 bases.

V is TRBV19 and J is TRBJ1-3; 8 bases match TRBD1. J gave up 5 bases and V 6 bases, and 9 bases lay outside the gene matches. Germline loops: CDR1 LNHDA, CDR2 SQIVND (reference sequence). The CDR3 runs 15 residues. In DNA form, the CDR3 reads TGTGCCAGTAGGAACCCAGGGGGCAGAAGAAACACCATATATTTT. This encodes CASRNPGGRRNTIYF.

J is TRBJ2-7 and V is TRBV27; perhaps TRBD1 as D (5 bases). The CDR3 has 13 residues. Germline-derived CDR1 and CDR2 are MNHEY and SMNVEV (reference sequence). V was cut by 6 bases and J by 3 bases, with 12 bases left in between. The CDR3: CASRLGVSYEQYF. The CDR3 DNA follows: TGTGCCAGCAGGCTAGGGGTAAGCTACGAGCAGTACTTC.

This clone was detected once. This sequence joins TRBV7-9 and TRBJ1-1; 8 nucleotides match TRBD1. Germline V gene sequence: CDR1 SEHNR, CDR2 FQNEAQ (reference sequence). V was clipped by 7 bases and J by 7 bases; unmatched bases: 5. The CDR3 consists of 12 residues. CDR3 residues: CASNRGTGEAFF. The DNA of the CDR3 is TGTGCCAGCAACCGAGGGACAGGTGAAGCTTTCTTT.

The chain recombines TRBV9 with TRBJ2-2; no definite D call. Trimming took off 4 bases at V and 1 base at J, with 11 bases between the two ends. Looked up from germline, CDR1 is SGDLS and CDR2 is YYNGEE. The CDR3 spans 15 residues. The DNA for the CDR3 is TGTGCCAGCAGCCCTTGGGCCCAGAACACCGGGGAGCTGTTTTTT. Translated, it gives CASSPWAQNTGELFF.

This clone was seen at least ten times. V and J are TRBV4-1 and TRBJ2-3; D is unresolved. Trimming shortened V by 6 bases and J by 3 bases, and 4 bases separated the two germline ends. The germline V gene encodes CDR1 MGHRA and CDR2 YSYEKL. The CDR3 loop spans 11 amino acids. This CDR3 is CASSPTDTQYF. The DNA for the CDR3 is TGCGCCAGCAGTCCGACAGATACGCAGTATTTT.

This clone was found a few times. V gene TRBV4-2 combines with J gene TRBJ1-1; unclear D gene. Germline assignment: CDR1 LGHNA and CDR2 YNFKEQ. The length of the CDR3 is 16 residues. Trimming took off 4 bases at V and 0 bases at J, with 15 bases between the two ends. CDR3 in DNA: TGTGCCAGCAGCCCTGGCCCCACAGTCATGAACACTGAAGCTTTCTTT. Its translation: CASSPGPTVMNTEAFF.

The chain joins TRBV5-1 to TRBJ1-6, with D hard to call. V lost 0 bases to trimming and J lost 6 bases, with 7 bases between them. The CDR3 length is 14 residues. CDR1 and CDR2 from the germline V gene are SGHRS and YFSETQ. CDR3 coding DNA: TGCGCCAGCAGCTTGGAAAGGAGTAATTCACCCCTCCACTTT. Translating it yields CASSLERSNSPLHF.

This sequence joins TRBV5-1 and TRBJ1-1, with unresolved D. This CDR3 region has 14 residues. V was cut by 0 bases and J by 10 bases, with 16 bases left in between. Looked up from germline, CDR1 is SGHRS and CDR2 is YFSETQ. The CDR3 sequence is CASSLDGFPSGAFF. CDR3 DNA: TGCGCCAGCAGCTTGGACGGGTTTCCATCCGGAGCTTTCTTT. Looking up the rest from reference TRBV5-1 and TRBJ1-1 gives the full variable domain: KAGVTQTPRYLIKTRGQQVTLSCSPISGHRSVSWYQQTPGQGLQFLFEYFSETQRNKGNFPGRFSGRQFSNSRSEMNVSTLELGDSALYLCASSLDGFPSGAFFGQGTRLTVV.

This clone appeared a few times. The rearrangement uses TRBV4-1 and TRBJ1-2, with 11 bases matching TRBD1. CDR1 is MGHRA and CDR2 is YSYEKL in the germline V gene. CDR3 length equals 15 residues. With 4 bases clipped from V and 4 bases from J, the junction kept 5 bases outside the gene matches. The CDR3 nucleotides read TGCGCCAGCAGCCCTGGGACAGGGGGAAGCTATGGCTACACCTTC. It translates to CASSPGTGGSYGYTF.

V and J are TRBV6-5 and TRBJ1-1; D gene uncertain. This CDR3 has 13 amino acids. Trimming pared 8 bases from V and 4 bases from J, leaving 14 bases between. Germline values: CDR1 MNHEY, CDR2 SVGAGI. The chain's CDR3 is CASQGGDGTEAFF. CDR3 sequence (DNA): TGTGCCAGCCAAGGCGGGGATGGCACTGAAGCTTTCTTT.

The chain carries TRBV9 and TRBJ2-7; 7 bases are a match to TRBD1. The V gene end was trimmed by 2 bases and the J gene end by 4 bases; junction bases not matched to a gene: 9. From germline, CDR1 is SGDLS and CDR2 YYNGEE. The CDR3 contains 15 residues. CDR3 DNA: TGTGCCAGCAGCGTCCAGGGACAGACCGCATACGAGCAGTACTTC. Amino acid sequence: CASSVQGQTAYEQYF.

Details on this clone: Relative to the germline gene, one junction end is altered; a read error may explain this. This chain connects TRBV7-7 to TRBJ2-1; D may be TRBD2 (6 bases). The CDR3 has 14 residues. Germline loops: CDR1 SSHAT, CDR2 FNYEAQ (reference sequence). CDR3 residues: CASSPGGIYNEQFF. The CDR3 nucleotides read TGTGCTAGCAGCCCCGGCGGGATTTACAATGAGCAGTTCTTC.

This clone was counted between two and nine times. The chain is built from TRBV18 and TRBJ1-5; D is undetermined. Looked up from germline, CDR1 is KGHSH and CDR2 is LQKENI. Trimming stripped 2 bases from V and 3 bases from J, with 8 bases between. CDR3 size: 14 residues. The CDR3 sequence: CASSPSGSNQPQHF. The DNA for the CDR3 is TGTGCCAGCTCACCAAGCGGGTCCAATCAGCCCCAGCATTTT.

The rearrangement joins TRBV7-2 to TRBJ2-5; the D gene is possibly TRBD1 (5 bases). Near its end, the DNA agrees better with TRBJ2-7, so the J call may be wrong. The CDR3 extends over 14 amino acids. CDR1 is SGHTA and CDR2 is FQGNSA in the germline V gene. The CDR3 reads CASSLQGARYEQYF. CDR3 DNA: TGTGCCAGCAGCTTACAAGGGGCGAGGTACGAGCAGTACTTC.

In its sample, this clone was seen a few times. The J gene is TRBJ2-1, the V gene TRBV23-1, with D perhaps matching TRBD2 (5 bases). TRBV23-1 counts as an open reading frame of uncertain function. Deletions cut 4 bases from V and 5 bases from J, with 18 bases between. This CDR3 spans 16 amino acids. The CDR3 DNA reads as TGCGCCAGCAGTCGGAGGACGGATCCGGGTGACAATGAGCAGTTCTTC. This sequence encodes CASSRRTDPGDNEQFF.

The chain links TRBV6-6 to TRBJ1-1; D gene ambiguous. Germline V gives CDR1 MNHNY, CDR2 SVGAGI (reference sequence). The CDR3 extends over 11 amino acids. V was pared by 9 bases and J by 0 bases, with 5 bases between. CDR3 DNA sequence: TGTGCCAGTCGTATGAACACTGAAGCTTTCTTT. Protein: CASRMNTEAFF.

In nucleotides, the CDR3 is TGTGCCAGCAGCGAACTGACAGGGGGCGGCTACACCTTC. Amino acids: CASSELTGGGYTF. This chain joins TRBV2 and TRBJ1-2; 10 bases match TRBD1. Germline CDR1 SNHLY, CDR2 FYNNEI. CDR3 length: 13 amino acids. V was clipped by 6 bases and J by 8 bases; unmatched bases: 6.

This clone has just a few counts. This chain connects TRBV7-2 to TRBJ2-7; D call uncertain. Germline CDR1 reads SGHTA; CDR2 reads FQGNSA. The V gene lost 5 bases and the J gene lost 2 bases, with 4 bases spanning the gap. The CDR3 is 11 amino acids. The CDR3 nucleotides are TGTGCCAGCAGCGTAACCTACGAGCAGTACTTC. Translated: CASSVTYEQYF. The full variable domain, completed using reference TRBV7-2 and TRBJ2-7, is GAGVSQSPSNKVTEKGKDVELRCDPISGHTALYWYRQSLGQGLEFLIYFQGNSAPDKSGLPSDRFSAERTGGSVSTLTIQRTQQEDSAVYLCASSVTYEQYFGPGTRLTVT.

The rearrangement joins TRBV6-5 to TRBJ2-2; 7 bases are shared with TRBD1. Germline-derived CDR1 and CDR2 are MNHEY and SVGAGI. CDR3 size: 15 residues. V was clipped by 0 bases and J by 7 bases; unmatched bases: 5. For the CDR3, the DNA is TGTGCCAGCAGTTACTCCGGGACAGCGCACGGGGAGCTGTTTTTT. It translates to CASSYSGTAHGELFF.

The chain employs TRBV6-1 and TRBJ1-3; 7 positions agree with TRBD1. Unmatched junction bases numbered 2, after V lost 7 bases and J lost 2 bases. Germline V gene data show CDR1 as MNHNS and CDR2 as SASEGT. This CDR3 is built from 13 residues. The CDR3 DNA is TGTGCCAGCACAGGGGGTCCTGGAAACACCATATATTTT. The encoded protein is CASTGGPGNTIYF.

This sequence joins TRBV5-1 and TRBJ2-1, with TRBD2 matching over 12 bases. The J segment lost 7 bases and the V segment lost 4 bases, leaving 0 bases of the junction unmatched. CDR3 size: 13 residues. Germline V lookup: CDR1 SGHRS, CDR2 YFSETQ. In DNA form, the CDR3 reads TGCGCCAGCAGCGGACTAGCGGGGAATGAGCAGTTCTTC. It encodes CASSGLAGNEQFF.

The gene calls are TRBV10-3 and TRBJ1-1; 9 positions match TRBD1. Germline values: CDR1 ENHRY, CDR2 SYGVKD. With V trimmed by 6 bases and J by 4 bases, 21 bases remained unmatched. The CDR3 runs to 19 residues. The DNA for the CDR3 is TGTGCCATCAGGACTGACGGATCCGGGACAGGGTACGGTGGCACTGAAGCTTTCTTT. Its translation is CAIRTDGSGTGYGGTEAFF.

The chain employs TRBV19 and TRBJ2-2; a weak D match, TRBD2 (5 bases). This CDR3 comprises 13 residues. With 3 bases removed from V and 6 bases from J, the gap between germline ends came to 8 bases. The germline V gene encodes CDR1 LNHDA and CDR2 SQIVND (reference sequence). The CDR3 protein is CASSIPGSGELFF. CDR3 nucleotides: TGTGCCAGTAGTATCCCGGGGTCCGGGGAGCTGTTTTTT.

This chain uses TRBV19 with TRBJ1-4, with no clear D. Trimming pared 3 bases from V and 4 bases from J, leaving 12 bases between. In germline, CDR1 is LNHDA, CDR2 SQIVND (reference sequence). The length of the CDR3 is 15 residues. In DNA form, the CDR3 reads TGTGCCAGTAGTATTGAAGCTTATAATAATGAAAAACTGTTTTTT. This encodes CASSIEAYNNEKLFF.

This clone was detected only a few times. The gene calls are TRBV6-5 and TRBJ1-1; possibly TRBD1 for D (6 bases). Trimming took 0 bases from V and 1 from J, leaving 9 bases between them. The CDR3 is 15 residues long. From germline, CDR1 is MNHEY and CDR2 SVGAGI. CDR3 region: CASSYSTRGNTEAFF. In DNA, the CDR3 is TGTGCCAGCAGTTACTCGACCAGGGGGAACACTGAAGCTTTCTTT.

This chain uses TRBV6-6 with TRBJ1-1, with unresolved D. CDR1 MNHNY and CDR2 SVGAGI come from the germline V gene (reference sequence). V gave up 4 bases and J gave up 1 base, with 10 bases separating them. The CDR3 is 14 residues long. The CDR3 bases are TGTGCCAGCAGTTTACGGGGAGGGAACACTGAAGCTTTCTTT. Its protein product is CASSLRGGNTEAFF.